This TCR beta chain was sequenced for a study of blood T cell repertoires in COVID-19. About the study: T cells, B-cell-depleted T cells, or PBMCs provided the cDNA or gDNA that served as material.

This CDR3 is built from 11 residues. Trimming took off 1 base at V and 8 bases at J, with 4 bases between the two ends. Germline assignment: CDR1 SGHRS and CDR2 YFSETQ. Living in 24 US areas, the participants were between roughly 18 and 95 years of age. Cohorts were assigned according to the clinical history that participants reported. Data came from immunoSEQ multiplex PCR; TCRdb stores just in-frame clones and leaves some out. The sample consists of about 190,000 clones, more than 70% of them appearing once. This clone showed up many times. The sequenced sample was PBMCs or T cells enriched from blood (not recorded which). This chain uses TRBV5-1 with TRBJ2-1; unclear D gene. This clonotype was obtained from a man aged 35 to 55 with acute COVID-19. CDR3: CASSLNYEQFF. The CDR3, as DNA: TGCGCCAGCAGCTTGAACTATGAGCAGTTCTTC.